The clone carrying this T cell receptor (beta chain) was counted between two and nine times. The target antigen is unknown. The data originate from a study of response to subunit inactivated influenza vaccine. Study-level points and caveats: Authors suggested seasonal influenza vaccinations each recruit few new T cells.

V lost 0 bases and J lost 1; bases outside the gene matches: 4. The CDR3 length is 17 residues. Germline V gives CDR1 SGHTA, CDR2 FQGNSA. TCRdb analysed the RT-PCR reads with MiXCR anew, one entry per CDR3 protein. The sample carries roughly 630,000 distinct CDR3 sequences, 14% recorded once. The sequence derives from a man aged 50 to 60 who received an inactivated influenza vaccine. The sequences come from PBMCs from blood, collected around 15 days before vaccination. This chain links TRBV7-2 with TRBJ2-3; 10 nucleotides agree with TRBD2. CDR3 loop: CASSLAPLAGGTDTQYF. The CDR3 DNA reads as TGTGCCAGCAGCTTAGCCCCCCTAGCGGGAGGCACAGATACGCAGTATTTT.